This TCR beta chain was profiled in a study of memory CD4+ T cells and cytomegalovirus serostatus. Study-wide points: Suggested: most of the CMV-linked TCR signature lies in CD4+ memory cells.

From germline, CDR1 is SGHDT and CDR2 YYEEEE. V was clipped by 0 bases and J by 3 bases; unmatched bases: 8. CDR3 length equals 16 residues. In the original workflow: After removing out-of-frame reads, millions of distinct TCRbeta sequences remained. Assay: immunoSEQ multiplex PCR; the TCRdb copy retains only in-frame clones and omits some. Clone size and V and J calls were adopted from that table, with D and trimming inferred from the DNA. The data show tens of thousands of clones, 70% to 80% seen once. The sort gate was single viable CD3+CD4+CD8-CD45RO+ cells for memory CD4+ T cells. CMV serostatus came from serum IgG against pp150, pp28, p38, p52. On this clone itself: Its antigen remains unidentified.

The specimen was memory CD4+ T cells from blood. The V gene is TRBV5-6, the J gene TRBJ1-1; TRBD1 agrees at 7 bases. This TCR came from an adult in good health and CMV-seronegative. In nucleotides, the CDR3 is TGTGCCAGCAGCTTGGGGGGACAGTTGCGGGACACTGAAGCTTTCTTT. This codes for CASSLGGQLRDTEAFF.